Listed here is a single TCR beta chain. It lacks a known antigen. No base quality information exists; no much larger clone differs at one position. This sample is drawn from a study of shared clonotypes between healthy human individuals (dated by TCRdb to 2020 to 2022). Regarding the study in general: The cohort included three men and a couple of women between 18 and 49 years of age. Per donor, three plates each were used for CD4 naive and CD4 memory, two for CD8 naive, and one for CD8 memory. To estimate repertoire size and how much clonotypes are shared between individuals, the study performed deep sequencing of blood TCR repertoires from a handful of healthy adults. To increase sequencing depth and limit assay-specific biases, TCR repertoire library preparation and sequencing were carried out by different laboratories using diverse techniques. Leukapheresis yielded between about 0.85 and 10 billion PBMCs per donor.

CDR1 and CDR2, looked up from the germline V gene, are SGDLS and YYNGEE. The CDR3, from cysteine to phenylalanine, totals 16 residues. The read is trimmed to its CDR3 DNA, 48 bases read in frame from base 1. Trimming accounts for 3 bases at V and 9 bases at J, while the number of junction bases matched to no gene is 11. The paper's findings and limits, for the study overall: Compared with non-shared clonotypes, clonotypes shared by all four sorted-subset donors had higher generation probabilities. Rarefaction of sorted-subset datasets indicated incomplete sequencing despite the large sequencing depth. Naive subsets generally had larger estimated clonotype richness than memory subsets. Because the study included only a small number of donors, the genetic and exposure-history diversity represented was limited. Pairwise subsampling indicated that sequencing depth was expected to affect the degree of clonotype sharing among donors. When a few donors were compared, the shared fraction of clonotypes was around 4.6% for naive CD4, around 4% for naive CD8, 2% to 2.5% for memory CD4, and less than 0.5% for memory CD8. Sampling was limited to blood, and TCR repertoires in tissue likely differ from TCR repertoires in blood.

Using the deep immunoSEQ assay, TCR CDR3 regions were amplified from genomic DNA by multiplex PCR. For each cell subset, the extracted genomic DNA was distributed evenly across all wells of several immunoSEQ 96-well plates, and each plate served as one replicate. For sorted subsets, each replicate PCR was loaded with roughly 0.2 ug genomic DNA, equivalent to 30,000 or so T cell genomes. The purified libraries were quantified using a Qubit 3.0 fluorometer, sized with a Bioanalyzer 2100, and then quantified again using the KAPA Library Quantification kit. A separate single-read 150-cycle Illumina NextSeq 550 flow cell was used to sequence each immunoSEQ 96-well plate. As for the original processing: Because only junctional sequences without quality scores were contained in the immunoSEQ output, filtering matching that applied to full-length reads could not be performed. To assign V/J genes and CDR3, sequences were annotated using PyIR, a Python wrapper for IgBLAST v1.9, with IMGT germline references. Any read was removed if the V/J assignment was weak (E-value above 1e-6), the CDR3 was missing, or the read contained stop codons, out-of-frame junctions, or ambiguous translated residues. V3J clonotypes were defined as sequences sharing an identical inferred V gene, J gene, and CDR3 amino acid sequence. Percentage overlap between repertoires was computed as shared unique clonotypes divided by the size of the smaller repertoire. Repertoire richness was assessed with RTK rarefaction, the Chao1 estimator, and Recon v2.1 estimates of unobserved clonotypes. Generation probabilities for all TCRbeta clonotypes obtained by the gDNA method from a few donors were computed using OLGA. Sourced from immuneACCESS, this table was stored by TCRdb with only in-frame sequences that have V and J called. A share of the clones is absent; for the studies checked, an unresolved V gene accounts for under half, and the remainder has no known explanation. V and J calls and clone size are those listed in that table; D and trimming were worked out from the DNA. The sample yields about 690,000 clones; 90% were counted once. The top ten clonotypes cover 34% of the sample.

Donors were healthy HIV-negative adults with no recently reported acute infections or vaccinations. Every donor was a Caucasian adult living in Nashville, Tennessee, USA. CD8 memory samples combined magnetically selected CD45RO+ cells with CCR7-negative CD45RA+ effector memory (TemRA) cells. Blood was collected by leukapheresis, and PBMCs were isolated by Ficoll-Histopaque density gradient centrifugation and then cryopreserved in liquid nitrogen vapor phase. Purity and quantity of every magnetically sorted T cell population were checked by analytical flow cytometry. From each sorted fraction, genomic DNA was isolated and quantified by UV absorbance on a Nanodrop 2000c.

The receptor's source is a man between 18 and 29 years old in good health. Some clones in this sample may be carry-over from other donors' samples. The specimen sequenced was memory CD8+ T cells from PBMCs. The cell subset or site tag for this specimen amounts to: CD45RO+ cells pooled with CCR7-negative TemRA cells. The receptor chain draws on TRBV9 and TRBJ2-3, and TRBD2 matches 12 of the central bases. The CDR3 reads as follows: CASSAPLAGGPTTQYF. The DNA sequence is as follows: TGTGCCAGCAGCGCCCCGCTAGCGGGAGGGCCCACCACGCAGTATTTT.